This entry describes one TCR beta chain. After re-calling the 5' RACE reads, TCRdb lists one entry per CDR3 protein, DNA absent. The sample has about 210,000 distinct CDR3 sequences; the top ten hold more than 7.5%. This CDR3 contains 14 residues. Germline CDR1 MNHNS, CDR2 SASEGT. The record originates from a study of monozygotic twins with inflammatory bowel disease. This TCR came from a human donor with ulcerative colitis or Crohn's disease, or a healthy co-twin of an affected twin (not recorded which). The chain links TRBV6-1 to TRBJ1-1; TCRdb names TRBD1, which stays unverified in the absence of DNA. Sequencing input: blood. This CDR3 reads CASSEKDRGTEAFF.